This T cell receptor (beta chain) was observed in a study of cytomegalovirus exposure and HLA in healthy donors. Study results and caveats: When analyzed later, the rates of TCR association showed variation by HLA locus, with DRB1 the most and HLA-C the fewest. The study listed 164 cytomegalovirus-associated TCR beta chains.

The PCR employed 60 Vbeta primers together with 13 Jbeta primers. TCRdb keeps only in-frame clones here, not all; method: immunoSEQ multiplex PCR. The repertoire holds roughly 140,000 clones, with about 80% as singletons. The donors comprised healthy bone marrow donors. The germline V gene encodes CDR1 SEHNR and CDR2 FQNEAQ (reference sequence). This CDR3 is built from 13 residues. The V end was cut by 3 bases, the J end by 7 bases, with 10 bases between. Note on this clone: Its target is not known.

The origin of this receptor is a man between 25 and 39 years old in good health and CMV-seropositive. Sequencing input: PBMCs. The chain employs TRBV7-9 and TRBJ2-1; D is possibly TRBD2 (5 bases). This CDR3 reads CASSFPRRNEQFF. The CDR3 bases are TGTGCCAGCAGCTTTCCCAGGAGGAATGAGCAGTTCTTC.